Presented here are 5 T cell receptor beta chains from one specimen sequenced in a study of CD4 T cells in relation to SARS-CoV-2 and coronaviruses. The repertoire was sequenced with immunoSEQ multiplex PCR; TCRdb's copy has only in-frame clones and lacks some. This table has about 36,000 clones, around three quarters appearing once. No antigen has been assigned to these receptors. The sequenced material came from memory CD4+ T cells from PBMCs, cultured in vitro. Receptors were obtained from an adult with COVID-19.

V usage is TRBV28 and J usage is TRBJ2-2, with D uncertain. This CDR3 is built from 12 residues. Germline CDR1 reads MDHEN; CDR2 reads SYDVKM. V lost 7 bases and J lost 0, with 3 bases in between. The CDR3 loop reads CASTANTGELFF. CDR3 coding DNA: TGTGCCAGCACCGCGAACACCGGGGAGCTGTTTTTT. Variable domain in full (rest from reference TRBV28 and TRBJ2-2): DVKVTQSSRYLVKRTGEKVFLECVQDMDHENMFWYRQDPGLGLRLIYFSYDVKMKEKGDIPEGYSVSREKKERFSLILESASTNQTSMYLCASTANTGELFFGEGSRLTVL.

This clone turned up a few times. V is TRBV5-4 and J is TRBJ2-3; D call uncertain. Trimming left V 9 bases short and J 2 bases short, with 4 bases between. This CDR3 region has 10 residues. In germline, CDR1 is SGHNT, CDR2 YYREEE (reference sequence). The CDR3 sequence is CATTTDTQYF. The CDR3, as DNA: TGTGCCACCACCACAGATACGCAGTATTTT. Together with reference TRBV5-4 and TRBJ2-3, the CDR3 gives the full variable domain: ETGVTQSPTHLIKTRGQQVTLRCSSQSGHNTVSWYQQALGQGPQFIFQYYREEENGRGNFPPRFSGLQFPNYSSELNVNALELDDSALYLCATTTDTQYFGPGTRLTVL.

The chain has TRBV29-1 and TRBJ2-2, with D perhaps being TRBD1 or TRBD2 (5 bases each). The ends were cut back, 3 bases at V and 5 bases at J, with 13 bases in the middle. Germline-derived CDR1 and CDR2 are SQVTM and ANQGSEA. The CDR3 runs to 14 residues. The CDR3, as DNA: TGCAGCGTTGAGGGGCTAGCTCGTACCGGGGAGCTGTTTTTT. This gives the protein CSVEGLARTGELFF.

The CDR3: CASRPGGGTIYGYTF. The CDR3 DNA reads as TGTGCCAGCCGACCCGGAGGGGGAACTATATATGGCTACACCTTC. The V and J genes are TRBV19 and TRBJ1-2; a possible D gene is TRBD1 (6 bases). Germline V gene data show CDR1 as LNHDA and CDR2 as SQIVND (reference sequence). The V gene lost 9 bases and the J gene lost 5 bases, with 22 bases spanning the gap. This CDR3 has 15 residues.

This clone was seen just once. V gene TRBV6-5 combines with J gene TRBJ2-5; 12 nucleotides agree with TRBD2. J gave up 7 bases and V 4 bases, and 10 bases lay outside the gene matches. Germline CDR1 and CDR2: MNHEY and SVGAGI. The CDR3 length is 16 residues. CDR3 in DNA: TGTGCCAGCAGTTCTGCTAGCGGGAGGGCCACAGGGACCCAGTACTTC. It codes for CASSSASGRATGTQYF.